This TCR beta chain appears in the sequencing data of a study of T cells in Graves' hyperthyroidism and ophthalmopathy. Comments on this clonotype: This sequence may be a read error, since a much larger clone differs from it by one base.

RNA transcripts gave rise to amplified TCR beta CDR3 regions. TCR CDR3 underwent first-round RT-PCR with the HTBI primer set. TCRdb reprocessed the multiplex PCR reads with MiXCR, giving one entry per CDR3 protein. The repertoire holds some 550,000 distinct CDR3 sequences, roughly a sixth seen once, with more than 3% in the top ten. Uncontrolled infection, other autoimmune disease, pregnancy or lactation led to exclusion. The junction had 5 bases not matched to a gene; V was cut back by 0 bases and J by 3 bases. In germline, CDR1 is MNHEY, CDR2 SVGEGT. The CDR3 contains 16 residues. This TCR was recovered from a woman aged 40 to 50 with Graves' ophthalmopathy. The sample comprised blood. The gene calls are TRBV6-2 or TRBV6-3 and TRBJ2-3, with 8 bases aligning to TRBD2. The CDR3 loop is CASSYSSSGATDTQYF. The CDR3 DNA follows: TGTGCCAGCAGTTACTCGAGTAGCGGGGCGACAGATACGCAGTATTTT.